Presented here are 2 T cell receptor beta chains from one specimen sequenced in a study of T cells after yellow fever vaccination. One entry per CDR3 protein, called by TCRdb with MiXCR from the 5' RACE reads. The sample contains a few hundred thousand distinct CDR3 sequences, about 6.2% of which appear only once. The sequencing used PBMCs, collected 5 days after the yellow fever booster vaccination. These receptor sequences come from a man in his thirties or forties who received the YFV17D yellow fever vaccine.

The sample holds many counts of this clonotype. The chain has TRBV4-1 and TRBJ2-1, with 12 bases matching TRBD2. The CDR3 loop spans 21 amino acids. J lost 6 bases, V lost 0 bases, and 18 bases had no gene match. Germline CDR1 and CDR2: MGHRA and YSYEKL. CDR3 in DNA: TGCGCCAGCAGCCAAGACACGCCTAGCGGGAGGGCCAAAGGTATGCCCAATGAGCAGTTCTTC. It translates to CASSQDTPSGRAKGMPNEQFF.

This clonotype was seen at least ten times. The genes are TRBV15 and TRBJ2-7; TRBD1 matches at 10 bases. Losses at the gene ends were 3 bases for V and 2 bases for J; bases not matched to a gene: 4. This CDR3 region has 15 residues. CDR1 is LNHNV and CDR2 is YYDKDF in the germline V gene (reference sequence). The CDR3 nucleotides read TGTGCCACCAGCAGGGGGGACAGGGGAACCTACGAGCAGTACTTC. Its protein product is CATSRGDRGTYEQYF.